This TCR beta chain was found in a study of T cells in Graves' hyperthyroidism and ophthalmopathy. This clonotype came up many times. Criteria for exclusion of patients were uncontrolled infection, other autoimmune disease, pregnancy or lactation. Diagnosis relied on clinical symptoms, serum thyroxine and TRAb, thyroid ultrasound and orbital computed tomography. Out of approximately 9.9 ml of fresh peripheral blood came the PBMCs. Germline V CDR1 and CDR2: DFQATT, SNEGSKA (reference sequence). The CDR3 is 16 residues long. Germline trimming cut 0 bases from V and 4 bases from J; bases unmatched to any gene: 8. RNA transcripts provided the source from which TCR beta CDR3 regions were amplified. The HTBI primer set drove a first-round RT-PCR of the TCR CDR3. TCRdb itself ran the multiplex PCR reads through MiXCR, one entry per CDR3 protein. The repertoire holds about 500,000 distinct CDR3 sequences, with 17% as singletons.

The sample comprised blood. The receptor was isolated from a woman between 18 and 30 years old with Graves' ophthalmopathy. This chain links TRBV20-1 with TRBJ1-5; 8 bases agree with TRBD1. CDR3 loop: CSARDLGRGLNQPQHF. The CDR3 DNA is TGCAGTGCTAGAGATCTTGGCAGGGGGCTGAATCAGCCCCAGCATTTT.